This TCR beta chain is drawn from a study of preoperative IRX-2 immunotherapy in early breast cancer. As to treatment: preoperative locoregional IRX-2 cytokine immunotherapy. This phase Ib study tested locoregional IRX-2 cytokine immunotherapy given before surgery. Per the germline V gene, CDR1 is MNHNS and CDR2 is SASEGT. The germline V and J ends were trimmed by 0 bases and 6 bases, with 9 bases remaining between them. This CDR3 region has 14 residues. Measured with immunoSEQ multiplex PCR; TCRdb has only the in-frame clones, and not every one. There are about 8,000 clones in the sample; 70% to 90% occur only once, and 16% lies in the top ten.

The TCR comes from a human donor with breast cancer. The chain employs TRBV6-1 and TRBJ1-5, with unresolved D. The starting material was tumor tissue, obtained after IRX-2 immunotherapy. The CDR3 reads CASSEAIGGQPQHF. The DNA of the CDR3 is TGTGCCAGCAGTGAAGCAATAGGTGGTCAGCCCCAGCATTTT.